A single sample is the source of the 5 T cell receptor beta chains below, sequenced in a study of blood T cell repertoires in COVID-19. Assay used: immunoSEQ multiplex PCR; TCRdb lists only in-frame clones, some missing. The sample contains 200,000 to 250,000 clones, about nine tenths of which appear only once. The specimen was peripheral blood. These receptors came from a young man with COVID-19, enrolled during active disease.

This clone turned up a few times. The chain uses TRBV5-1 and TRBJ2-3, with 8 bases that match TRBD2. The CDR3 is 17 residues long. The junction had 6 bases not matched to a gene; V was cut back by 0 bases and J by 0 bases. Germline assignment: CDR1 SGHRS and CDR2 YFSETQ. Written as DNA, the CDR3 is TGCGCCAGCAGCTTGGAGGCTAGCGGGCCTAGCACAGATACGCAGTATTTT. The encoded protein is CASSLEASGPSTDTQYF. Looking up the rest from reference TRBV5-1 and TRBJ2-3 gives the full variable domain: KAGVTQTPRYLIKTRGQQVTLSCSPISGHRSVSWYQQTPGQGLQFLFEYFSETQRNKGNFPGRFSGRQFSNSRSEMNVSTLELGDSALYLCASSLEASGPSTDTQYFGPGTRLTVL.

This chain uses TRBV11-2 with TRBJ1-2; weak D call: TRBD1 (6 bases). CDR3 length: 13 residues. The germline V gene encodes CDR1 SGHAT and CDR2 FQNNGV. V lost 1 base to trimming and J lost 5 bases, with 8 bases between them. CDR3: CASSLGQEYGYTF. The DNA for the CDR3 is TGTGCCAGCAGCTTAGGACAGGAGTATGGCTACACCTTC.

DNA of the CDR3: TGTGCCAGCAGCCAAGATAGTGGAGGGTTTAGCTATGGCTACACCTTC. This gives the protein CASSQDSGGFSYGYTF. The V call is TRBV4-2, the J call TRBJ1-2; no definite D call. The V end was cut by 0 bases, the J end by 4 bases, with 15 bases between. CDR1 is LGHNA and CDR2 is YNFKEQ in the germline V gene. The CDR3 is 16 amino acids.

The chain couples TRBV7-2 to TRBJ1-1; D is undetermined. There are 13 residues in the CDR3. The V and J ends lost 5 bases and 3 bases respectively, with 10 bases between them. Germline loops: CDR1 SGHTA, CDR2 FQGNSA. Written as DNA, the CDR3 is TGTGCCAGCAGCATCACGCGGGACACTGAAGCTTTCTTT. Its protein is CASSITRDTEAFF.

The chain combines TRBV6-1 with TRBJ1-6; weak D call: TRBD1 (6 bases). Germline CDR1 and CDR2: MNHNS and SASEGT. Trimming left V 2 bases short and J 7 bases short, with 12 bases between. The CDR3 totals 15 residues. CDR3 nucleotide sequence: TGTGCCAGCAGTGAATTGTCAGGGGCCAATTCACCCCTCCACTTT. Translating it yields CASSELSGANSPLHF.